Listed here are 15 T cell receptor beta chains from one sample, sequenced in a study of identical twins. Each CDR3 protein gets one entry after TCRdb re-called the 5' RACE reads with MiXCR. The sample has 520,000 or so distinct CDR3 sequences, about 20% seen once. Another study also made use of these data, one on T cells expressing NK-cell markers.

Sequenced material: CD4+ T cells sorted from blood. These receptors came from a woman in her late teens or twenties in good health.

This clonotype was found a few times. V gene TRBV7-9 combines with J gene TRBJ2-2, with 7 bases identical to TRBD2. The ends lost 2 bases at V and 6 bases at J; junction bases unmatched: 9. This CDR3 is built from 16 residues. From germline, CDR1 is SEHNR and CDR2 FQNEAQ (reference sequence). The CDR3 here is CASSLRRGRVSGELFF. The CDR3 DNA follows: TGTGCCAGCAGCTTACGTCGCGGGAGAGTATCCGGGGAGCTGTTTTTT.

The chain employs TRBV7-9 and TRBJ2-5; D not certain. Germline CDR1 and CDR2: SEHNR and FQNEAQ (reference sequence). CDR3 length equals 14 residues. Trimming removed 2 bases at V and 4 bases at J, with 11 bases between. The CDR3, as DNA: TGTGCCAGCAGCTTACAAAGGCTACGAGAGACCCAGTACTTC. It codes for CASSLQRLRETQYF.

This clonotype was counted a few times. V gene TRBV7-2 combines with J gene TRBJ2-3; the D is unclear. Deletions cut 5 bases from V and 4 bases from J, with 10 bases between. The CDR3 totals 13 residues. Germline CDR1 reads SGHTA; CDR2 reads FQGNSA. CDR3 sequence reads: CASSQQASDTQYF. CDR3 sequence (DNA): TGTGCCAGCAGCCAGCAGGCTTCAGATACGCAGTATTTT.

This rearrangement joins TRBV25-1 to TRBJ2-4; 9 bases match TRBD1. The germline V gene encodes CDR1 MGHDK and CDR2 SYGVNS. The ends lost 6 bases at V and 2 bases at J; junction bases unmatched: 8. The CDR3 has 16 amino acids. Written as DNA, the CDR3 is TGTGCCAGCAGCCCGGACAGGGGCGCTCCCAAAAACATTCAGTACTTC. It encodes CASSPDRGAPKNIQYF.

This clonotype has just a few counts. This chain uses TRBV7-6 with TRBJ2-5; 8 nucleotides line up with TRBD2. The V segment lost 1 base and the J segment 7 bases; nucleotides outside the gene matches: 5. Germline V lookup: CDR1 SGHVS, CDR2 FNYEAQ. The CDR3 totals 14 residues. The CDR3 loop is CASSLELAVGTQYF. CDR3 bases: TGTGCCAGCAGCTTAGAACTAGCGGTGGGGACCCAGTACTTC.

The chain has TRBV12-3 or TRBV12-4 and TRBJ1-5; D may be TRBD1 (5 bases). The CDR3 contains 16 residues. The V gene lost 6 bases and the J gene lost 2 bases, with 17 bases spanning the gap. The CDR3 DNA sequence: TGTGCCAGCAGCCGCGGGACCGGGAGGGGCAATCAGCCCCAGCATTTT. Translation: CASSRGTGRGNQPQHF.

In this sample, this clonotype turned up a few times. The chain uses TRBV20-1 and TRBJ2-7; tentative D call: TRBD2 (5 bases). The CDR3 extends over 14 amino acids. Germline V gene data show CDR1 as DFQATT and CDR2 as SNEGSKA (reference sequence). Deletions cut 5 bases from V and 6 bases from J, with 20 bases between. CDR3: CSAPSIAGGVEQYF. The DNA for the CDR3 is TGCAGTGCTCCCTCTATCGCGGGTGGGGTCGAGCAGTACTTC.

This clonotype was counted a few times. This chain uses TRBV6-5 with TRBJ2-7; D not certain. Trimming cost V 2 bases and J 2 bases, with 7 bases left between them. The CDR3 is made up of 13 amino acids. Per the germline V gene, CDR1 is MNHEY and CDR2 is SVGAGI. In DNA, the CDR3 is TGTGCCAGCAGTTACCGTAATGCCTACGAGCAGTACTTC. Amino acids: CASSYRNAYEQYF.

The gene calls are TRBV12-3 or TRBV12-4 and TRBJ2-1; TRBD1 matches at 7 bases. Germline trimming cut 7 bases from V and 8 bases from J; bases unmatched to any gene: 11. This CDR3 spans 14 amino acids. The CDR3 is CASKTSQGVDEQFF. CDR3 DNA sequence: TGTGCCAGCAAAACATCGCAGGGGGTGGATGAGCAGTTCTTC.

The CDR3 DNA reads TGTGCCAGCAGCCTGCCGGGACAACGGGGGGAGCAGTACTTC. Protein sequence: CASSLPGQRGEQYF. The gene calls are TRBV5-6 and TRBJ2-7; D could derive from TRBD1 or TRBD2 (6 bases each). Deletions cut 4 bases from V and 7 bases from J, with 18 bases between. Germline CDR1 reads SGHDT; CDR2 reads YYEEEE. This CDR3 contains 14 residues.

This clonotype was counted at least ten times. The DNA for the CDR3 is TGTGCCAGCAGTATACCGGGACACAATCAGCCCCAGCATTTT. This gives the protein CASSIPGHNQPQHF. The V gene is TRBV27, the J gene TRBJ1-5, with D tentatively TRBD1 (6 bases). This CDR3 spans 14 amino acids. With 5 bases removed from V and 3 bases from J, the gap between germline ends came to 11 bases. Germline lookup yields CDR1 MNHEY and CDR2 SMNVEV (reference sequence).

This sequence joins TRBV7-3 and TRBJ2-7; 9 positions agree with TRBD2. CDR1 SGHTA and CDR2 FQGTGA come from the germline V gene. The V segment lost 11 bases and the J segment 1 base; nucleotides outside the gene matches: 21. CDR3 size: 18 residues. CDR3 sequence reads: CAFSLGLASGARSYEQYF. The CDR3 DNA reads as TGTGCCTTCAGTTTAGGTTTGGCTAGCGGGGCACGGTCCTACGAGCAGTACTTC.

The chain carries TRBV7-9 and TRBJ2-7; a weak D match, TRBD1 (5 bases). The CDR3 runs to 16 residues. V lost 2 bases to trimming and J lost 9 bases, with 23 bases between them. Per the germline V gene, CDR1 is SEHNR and CDR2 is FQNEAQ (reference sequence). DNA for the CDR3: TGTGCCAGCAGCTTATTTAGGACAAGCTCCAAGGGCTGGCAGTACTTC. Protein sequence: CASSLFRTSSKGWQYF. Variable domain in full (rest from reference TRBV7-9 and TRBJ2-7): DTGVSQNPRHKITKRGQNVTFRCDPISEHNRLYWYRQTLGQGPEFLTYFQNEAQLEKSRLLSDRFSAERPKGSFSTLEIQRTEQGDSAMYLCASSLFRTSSKGWQYFGPGTRLTVT.

This clonotype was detected only a few times. The rearrangement uses TRBV18 and TRBJ2-1; D remains ambiguous. In germline, CDR1 is KGHSH, CDR2 LQKENI. CDR3 length: 13 amino acids. V was clipped by 3 bases and J by 8 bases, with 11 bases between them. The CDR3 protein is CASSPNEKDEQFF. CDR3 in DNA: TGTGCCAGCTCACCGAACGAGAAGGATGAGCAGTTCTTC.

Only one count was recorded for this clonotype. The chain has TRBV18 and TRBJ2-2, with 11 bases lining up with TRBD1. This CDR3 has 18 residues. The trim removed 4 bases at V and 0 bases at J, leaving 7 bases unmatched. The germline V gene has CDR1 KGHSH and CDR2 LQKENI. The CDR3 DNA follows: TGTGCCAGCTCACGTACCGGGACAGGGGGAACGAACACCGGGGAGCTGTTTTTT. Translated: CASSRTGTGGTNTGELFF.